This record concerns one T cell receptor (beta chain) sequence. Its specificity is unknown. This sample was taken from a study of cytomegalovirus exposure and HLA in healthy donors. Overall study results and limits: Per published reports, the classifier diagnosed cytomegalovirus status with high specificity and sensitivity.

V lost 6 bases, J lost 1 base, and 7 bases stayed unmatched. CDR1 is SEHNR and CDR2 is FQNEAQ in the germline V gene (reference sequence). This CDR3 has 17 amino acids. Amplification used 60 Vbeta primers and 13 Jbeta primers. Repertoires were generated with immunoSEQ multiplex PCR, while TCRdb's copy carries only in-frame clones and drops some. In the table there are about 150,000 clones, roughly 82% of which are singletons. V is TRBV7-9 and J is TRBJ2-3; 13 bases align to TRBD2. The TCR sequence derives from a man in his fifties in good health and CMV-seropositive. Sample: PBMCs. CDR3 loop: CASSWTGTSGGTDTQYF. Here the CDR3 DNA reads TGTGCCAGCAGTTGGACCGGGACTAGCGGGGGCACAGATACGCAGTATTTT. The variable domain in full, completed from reference TRBV7-9 and TRBJ2-3, reads DTGVSQNPRHKITKRGQNVTFRCDPISEHNRLYWYRQTLGQGPEFLTYFQNEAQLEKSRLLSDRFSAERPKGSFSTLEIQRTEQGDSAMYLCASSWTGTSGGTDTQYFGPGTRLTVL.